This T cell receptor (beta chain) emerged from a study of blood T cells in healthy people across ages. Study results and limitations: Long-lived and aged donors differed, with more naive CD4+ cells and higher diversity in the long-lived. One million T cells yielded diversity estimates that were considered underestimates.

The table lists this clonotype with a few counts. Its specificity is not known. It was with a sample-barcoded 5' primer and a J-beta primer mix that a second PCR of roughly 7 to 12 cycles was run. Unique molecular identifiers of 12 random nucleotides labeled each cDNA. Any given sample supplied a minimum of 3 million CDR3-containing paired-end reads. TCRdb reprocessed the 5' RACE reads via MiXCR and lists one record per CDR3 protein. The sample comprises 790,000 or so distinct CDR3 sequences, about 45% of which are singletons, and 15% to 20% rests with the top ten. The sequenced sample consisted of blood. The TCR was taken from a man at least 80 years old in good health.

The CDR3 DNA sequence: TGCGCCAGCAGCTTGGAGTCAAACGCTAATGAAAAACTGTTTTTT. Translation: CASSLESNANEKLFF. The chain employs TRBV5-1 and TRBJ1-4, with no clear D. The CDR3 consists of 15 residues. Trimming took 0 bases from V and 3 from J, leaving 9 bases between them. In germline, CDR1 is SGHRS, CDR2 YFSETQ.